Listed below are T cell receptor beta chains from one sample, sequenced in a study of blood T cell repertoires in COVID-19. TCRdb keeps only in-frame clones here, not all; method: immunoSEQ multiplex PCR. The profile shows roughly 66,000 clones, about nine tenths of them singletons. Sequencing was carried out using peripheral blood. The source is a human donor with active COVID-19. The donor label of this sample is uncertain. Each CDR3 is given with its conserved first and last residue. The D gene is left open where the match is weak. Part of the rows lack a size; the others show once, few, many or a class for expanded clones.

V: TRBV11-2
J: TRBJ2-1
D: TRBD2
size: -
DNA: TGTGCCAGCAGCTCCAGATATCAACTAGCGACTCCCCCTGAGCAGTTCTTC
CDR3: CASSSRYQLATPPEQFF

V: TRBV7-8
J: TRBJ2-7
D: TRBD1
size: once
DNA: TGTGCCAGCAGCGGGGACAGGGGGCTATACGAGCAGTACTTC
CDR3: CASSGDRGLYEQYF

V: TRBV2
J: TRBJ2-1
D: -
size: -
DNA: TGTGCCAGCAGACTCGGGACATACAATGAGCAGTTCTTC
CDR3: CASRLGTYNEQFF

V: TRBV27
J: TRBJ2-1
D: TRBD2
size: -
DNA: TGTGCCAGCAGTTTCGAGCGGGAGTACAATGAGCAGTTCTTC
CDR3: CASSFEREYNEQFF

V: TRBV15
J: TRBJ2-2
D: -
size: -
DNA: TGTGCCACCAGCAGGCTAGCCAACACCGGGGAGCTGTTTTTT
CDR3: CATSRLANTGELFF

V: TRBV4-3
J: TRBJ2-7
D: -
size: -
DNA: TGCGCCAGCAGCCAAGATCCACGTCACACCCTCTACGAGCAGTACTTC
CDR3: CASSQDPRHTLYEQYF

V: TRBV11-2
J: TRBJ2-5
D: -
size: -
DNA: TGTGCCAGCAGCTTATTTCGGTCTAGTCAAGAGACCCAGTACTTC
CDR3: CASSLFRSSQETQYF

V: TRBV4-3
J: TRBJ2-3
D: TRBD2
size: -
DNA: TGCGCCAGCAGCCAAGATCGGGGAACTAGCGGAGGGTTGGATACGCAGTATTTT
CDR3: CASSQDRGTSGGLDTQYF

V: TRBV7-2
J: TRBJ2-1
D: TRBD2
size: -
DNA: TGTGCCAGCAGCTTAGTTGCGGGAGGGCTCTACAATGAGCAGTTCTTC
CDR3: CASSLVAGGLYNEQFF

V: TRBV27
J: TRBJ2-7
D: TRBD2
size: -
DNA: TGTGCCAGCAGTTTAGGGGGGACTAGAGGCGAGCAGTACTTC
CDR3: CASSLGGTRGEQYF

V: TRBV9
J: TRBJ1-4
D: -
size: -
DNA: TGTGCCAGCAGCGTCGGAGAGTCGGGTGAAAAACTGTTTTTT
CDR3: CASSVGESGEKLFF

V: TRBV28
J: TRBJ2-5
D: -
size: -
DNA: TGTGCCAGCAGTGCAGTTCCCCCAGATGTGACCCAGTACTTC
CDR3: CASSAVPPDVTQYF

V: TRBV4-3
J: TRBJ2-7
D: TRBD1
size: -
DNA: TGCGCCAGCAGCCAGCAGACAGGGATGGTCGAGCAGTACTTC
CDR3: CASSQQTGMVEQYF

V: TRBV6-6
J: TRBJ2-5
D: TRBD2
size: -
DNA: TGTGCCAGCAGTTACGGGGCGGGAGAACAAGAGACCCAGTACTTC
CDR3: CASSYGAGEQETQYF

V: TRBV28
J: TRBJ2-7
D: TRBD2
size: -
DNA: TGTGCCAGCAGTTTAGTTGCGGGAGGGCCCCCAAATGAGCAGTACTTC
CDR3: CASSLVAGGPPNEQYF

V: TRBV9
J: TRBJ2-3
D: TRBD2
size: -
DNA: TGTGCCAGCACCGCACTAGCGGGGGACACAGATACGCAGTATTTT
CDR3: CASTALAGDTDTQYF

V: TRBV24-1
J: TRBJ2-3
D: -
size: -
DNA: TGTGCCACCACTCCGACTTCTAGCACAGATACGCAGTATTTT
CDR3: CATTPTSSTDTQYF

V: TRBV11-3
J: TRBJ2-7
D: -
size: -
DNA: TGTGCCAGCAGCCTACCAGGGCAGGCGTATACCTACGAGCAGTACTTC
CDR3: CASSLPGQAYTYEQYF

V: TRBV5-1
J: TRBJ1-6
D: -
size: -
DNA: TGCGCCAGCAGCTTGGTACAGGCTAATTCACCCCTCCACTTT
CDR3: CASSLVQANSPLHF

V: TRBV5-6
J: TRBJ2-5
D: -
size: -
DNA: TGTGCCAGCAGCCCGGGCGGGATAACGTACCAAGAGACCCAGTACTTC
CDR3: CASSPGGITYQETQYF